The T cell receptor (beta chain) under discussion was sequenced for a study of T cells in Graves' hyperthyroidism and ophthalmopathy. After removal of 5 bases from V and 9 bases from J, the junction contained 11 bases not matched to a gene. The CDR3 contains 14 residues. Ten or more counts support this clonotype. Using RNA transcripts as the source, TCR beta CDR3 regions were amplified. First-round RT-PCR with HTBI primers amplified the TCR CDR3 region. MiXCR, run by TCRdb on the multiplex PCR reads, gives a single entry per CDR3 protein. The table shows under 200,000 distinct CDR3 sequences, with 8% to 9.5% occurring only once.

This chain connects TRBV12-3 or TRBV12-4 to TRBJ1-2; 8 positions agree with TRBD1. The clonotype was recovered from a woman aged 18 to 35 with Graves' hyperthyroidism that later progressed to Graves' ophthalmopathy. Sequences were obtained from blood. The CDR3 protein is CASSIRQGAYSYTF. CDR3 in DNA: TGTGCCAGCAGTATACGCCAGGGGGCATATAGCTACACCTTC.